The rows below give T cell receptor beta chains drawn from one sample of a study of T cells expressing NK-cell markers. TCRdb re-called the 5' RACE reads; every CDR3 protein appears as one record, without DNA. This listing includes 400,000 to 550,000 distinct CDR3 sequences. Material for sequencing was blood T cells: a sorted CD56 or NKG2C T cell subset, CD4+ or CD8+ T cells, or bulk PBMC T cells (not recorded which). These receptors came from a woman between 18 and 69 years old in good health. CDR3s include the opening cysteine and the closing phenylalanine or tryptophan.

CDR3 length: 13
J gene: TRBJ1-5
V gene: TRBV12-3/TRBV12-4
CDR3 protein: CASSFLSNQPQHF

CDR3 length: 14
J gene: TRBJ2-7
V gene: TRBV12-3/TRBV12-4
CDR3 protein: CASSRDRSSYEQYF

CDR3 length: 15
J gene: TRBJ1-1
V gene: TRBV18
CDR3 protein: CASSRDADMNTEAFF

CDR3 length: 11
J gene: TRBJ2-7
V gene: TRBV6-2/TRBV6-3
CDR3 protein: CASTQGQGAYF

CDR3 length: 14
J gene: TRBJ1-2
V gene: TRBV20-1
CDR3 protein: CSASSGPTNYGYTF

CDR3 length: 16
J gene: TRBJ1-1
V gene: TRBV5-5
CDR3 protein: CASSLVAGLGNTEAFF

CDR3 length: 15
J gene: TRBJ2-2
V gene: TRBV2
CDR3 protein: CASTWDRLNTGELFF

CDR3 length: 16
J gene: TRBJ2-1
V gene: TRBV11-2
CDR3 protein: CASSPKVLGFYNEQFF

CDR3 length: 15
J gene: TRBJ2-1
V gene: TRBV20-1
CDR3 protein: CSAIRTPSSYNEQFF

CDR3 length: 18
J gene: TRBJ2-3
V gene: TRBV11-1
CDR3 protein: CASSALLSDEIKTDTQYF

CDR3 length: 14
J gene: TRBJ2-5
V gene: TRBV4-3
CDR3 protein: CASSQDRLPETQYF

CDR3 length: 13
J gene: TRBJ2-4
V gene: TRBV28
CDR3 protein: CASSPPAKNIQYF

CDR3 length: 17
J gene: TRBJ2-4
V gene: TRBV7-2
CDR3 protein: CASSPNTRTGAKNIQYF

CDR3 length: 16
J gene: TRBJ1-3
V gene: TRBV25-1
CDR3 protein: CASSEYAGGTGNTIYF

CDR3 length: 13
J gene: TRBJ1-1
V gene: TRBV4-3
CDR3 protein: CASSRVLNTEAFF

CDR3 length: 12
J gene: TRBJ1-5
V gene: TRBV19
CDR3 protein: CASSDGYQAQHF

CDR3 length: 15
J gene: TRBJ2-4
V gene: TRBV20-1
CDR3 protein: CSATRSGTSKNIQYF

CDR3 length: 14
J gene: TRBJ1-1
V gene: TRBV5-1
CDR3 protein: CASSLLGWNTEAFF

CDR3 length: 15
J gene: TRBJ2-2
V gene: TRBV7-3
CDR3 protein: CASSFQKTNTGELFF

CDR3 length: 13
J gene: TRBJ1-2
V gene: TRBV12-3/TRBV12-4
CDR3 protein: CASSWGARLGYTF

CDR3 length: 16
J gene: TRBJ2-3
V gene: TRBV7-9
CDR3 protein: CASSPTAGGPGDTQYF

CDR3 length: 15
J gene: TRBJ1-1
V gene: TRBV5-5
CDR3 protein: CASSWQLELNTEAFF

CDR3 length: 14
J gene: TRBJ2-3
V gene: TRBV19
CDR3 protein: CASSLGQGLDTQYF

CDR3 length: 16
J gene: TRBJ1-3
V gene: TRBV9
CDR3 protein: CASSPGQGAQGNTIYF

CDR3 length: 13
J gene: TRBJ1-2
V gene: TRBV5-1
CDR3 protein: CASSLVTKDGYTF

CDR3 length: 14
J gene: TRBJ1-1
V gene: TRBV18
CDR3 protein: CASSPRGRDTEAFF

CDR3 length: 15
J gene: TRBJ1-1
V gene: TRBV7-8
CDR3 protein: CASSSSGQGITEAFF

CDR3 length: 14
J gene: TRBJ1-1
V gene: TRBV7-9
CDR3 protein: CASSLDRVSTEAFF

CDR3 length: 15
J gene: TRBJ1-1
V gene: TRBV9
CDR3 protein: CASSVNPGINTEAFF

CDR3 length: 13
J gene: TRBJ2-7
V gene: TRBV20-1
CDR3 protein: CSASSGLESEQYF

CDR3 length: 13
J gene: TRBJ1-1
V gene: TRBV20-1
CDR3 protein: CSAELGGRAEAFF

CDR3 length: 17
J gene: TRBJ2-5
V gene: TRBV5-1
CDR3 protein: CASSLGTGTPKGETQYF

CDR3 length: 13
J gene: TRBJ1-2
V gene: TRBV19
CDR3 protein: CASSIAGIGGYTF

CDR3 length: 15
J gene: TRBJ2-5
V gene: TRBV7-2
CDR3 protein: CASYPGGLGAETQYF

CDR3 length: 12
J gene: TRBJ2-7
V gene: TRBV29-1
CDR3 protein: CSVVSGNYEQYF

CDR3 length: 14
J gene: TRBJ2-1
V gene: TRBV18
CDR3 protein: CASSPGGSYNEQFF

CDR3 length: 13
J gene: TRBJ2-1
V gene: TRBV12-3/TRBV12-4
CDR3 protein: CASSPRPYNEQFF

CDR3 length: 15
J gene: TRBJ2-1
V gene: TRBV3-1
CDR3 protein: CASSPPTGGANEQFF

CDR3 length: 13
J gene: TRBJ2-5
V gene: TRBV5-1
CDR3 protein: CASSPVGAETQYF

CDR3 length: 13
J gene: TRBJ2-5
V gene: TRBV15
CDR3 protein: CATGAVYQETQYF

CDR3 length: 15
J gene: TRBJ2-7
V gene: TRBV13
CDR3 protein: CASSLAGQATYEQYF